Here is one T cell receptor (beta chain) with its context. No antigen is known for it. The data originate from a study of T cell repertoires and HLA-DP antigens. This CDR3 spans 13 amino acids. Germline-derived CDR1 and CDR2 are MDHEN and SYDVKM. The V and J ends lost 7 bases and 7 bases, in that order; junction bases with no gene match: 9. Some clones are missing from TCRdb's copy, which holds only in-frame ones; the method was immunoSEQ multiplex PCR. The table lists 85,000 to 90,000 clones, about nine tenths of them singletons. This receptor was identified in a man aged 50 to 59 in good health and CMV-seronegative. Sequenced input: CD4+ T cells from PBMCs. This chain links TRBV28 with TRBJ1-2, with 7 bases aligning to TRBD1. The CDR3 nucleotides are TGTGCCAGCATTCCAGAGACAGGGCCTGGCTACACCTTC. This encodes CASIPETGPGYTF.